This T cell receptor (beta chain) was captured by sequencing in a study of blood T cell repertoires in COVID-19. V lost 5 bases and J lost 5, with 16 bases in between. The germline CDR1 and CDR2 sequences are SGHNT and YENEEA. CDR3 length: 15 amino acids. Comment on this clone: The same CDR3 arises from other DNA sequences in this sample as well.

Measured with immunoSEQ multiplex PCR; TCRdb has only the in-frame clones, and not every one. The profile shows fewer than 250,000 clones, about nine tenths of them singletons. V is TRBV11-3 and J is TRBJ2-1; a weak D match, TRBD2 (6 bases). This TCR derives from a woman in her sixties or seventies with acute or convalescent COVID-19. The specimen sequenced was peripheral blood. Written as DNA, the CDR3 is TGTGCCAGCAGCCTAGGGGTAGGCGGGGACAATGAGCAGTTCTTC. This encodes CASSLGVGGDNEQFF.